Presented here are 2 T cell receptor beta chains from one specimen sequenced in a study of blood T cell repertoires in COVID-19. Generated by immunoSEQ multiplex PCR, the TCRdb table keeps only in-frame clones and is missing some. The sample gives around 300,000 clones, over 75% of which show up once; around 1% is in the top ten. The source material was PBMCs or T cells enriched from blood (not recorded which). These receptors were obtained from a woman in her 30s who had recovered from COVID-19.

This chain connects TRBV21-1 to TRBJ2-7; the D call TRBD1 from the table was never checked on the DNA. TRBV21-1 is listed as a pseudogene. CDR3 length: 14 amino acids. The CDR3 spells CASSSRQSPYEQYF. CDR3 bases: TGTGCCAGCAGCTCACGACAGTCCCCCTACGAGCAGTACTTC.

The genes are TRBV2 and TRBJ2-1; TRBD2 aligns across 13 bases. There are 17 residues in the CDR3. The germline V gene has CDR1 SNHLY and CDR2 FYNNEI. The J segment lost 5 bases and the V segment lost 7 bases, leaving 11 bases of the junction unmatched. CDR3 sequence reads: CASTPGLAGLIDNEQFF. The DNA for the CDR3 is TGTGCCAGCACCCCGGGACTAGCGGGGCTCATTGACAATGAGCAGTTCTTC.